This TCR beta chain appears in the sequencing data of a study of control samples from healthy donors and cancer patients (TCRdb year 2020). Including cysteine and phenylalanine, the CDR3 has 15 amino acids. Of all the DNA, just the CDR3 is kept, 45 bases in frame from base 1. From a lookup of the germline V gene, CDR1 and CDR2 are SGHRS and YFSETQ. V is shortened by 1 base, J by 1 base, and the region joining them spans 12 bases. Preparation of the library involved the immunoSEQ multiplex PCR assay. TCRdb carries this immuneACCESS record with in-frame sequences only. Its versions omit some clonotypes, under half of them owing to an unresolved V gene in the studies checked, with the rest unexplained. The sample records about 140,000 clones, less than 90% of which are singletons. Jointly, the top ten make up just over 8.5% of the sample. As for this clone: The target of this receptor is not known. The record has no base qualities; no much larger clone is one base away.

The chain is encoded by TRBV5-1 joined to TRBJ2-7, with no D gene named confidently. Sample: blood. The receptor comes from a young woman in good health. Here is the DNA: TGCGCCAGCAGCTTGCATGGGCAGGTGTCCTACGAGCAGTACTTC. Its translation reads: CASSLHGQVSYEQYF.